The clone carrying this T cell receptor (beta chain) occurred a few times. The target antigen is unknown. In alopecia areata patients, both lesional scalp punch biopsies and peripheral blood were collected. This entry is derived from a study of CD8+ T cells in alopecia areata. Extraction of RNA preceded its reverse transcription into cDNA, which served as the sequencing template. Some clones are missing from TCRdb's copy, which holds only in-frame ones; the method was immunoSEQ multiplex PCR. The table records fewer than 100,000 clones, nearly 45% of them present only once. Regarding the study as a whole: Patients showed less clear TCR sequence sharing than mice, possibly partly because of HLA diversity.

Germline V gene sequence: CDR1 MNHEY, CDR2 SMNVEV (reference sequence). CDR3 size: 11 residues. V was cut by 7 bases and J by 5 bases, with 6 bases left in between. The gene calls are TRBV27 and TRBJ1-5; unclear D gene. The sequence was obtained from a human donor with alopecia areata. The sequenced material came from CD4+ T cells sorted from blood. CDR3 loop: CASITYQPQHF. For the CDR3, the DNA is TGTGCCAGCATCACTTATCAGCCCCAGCATTTT.